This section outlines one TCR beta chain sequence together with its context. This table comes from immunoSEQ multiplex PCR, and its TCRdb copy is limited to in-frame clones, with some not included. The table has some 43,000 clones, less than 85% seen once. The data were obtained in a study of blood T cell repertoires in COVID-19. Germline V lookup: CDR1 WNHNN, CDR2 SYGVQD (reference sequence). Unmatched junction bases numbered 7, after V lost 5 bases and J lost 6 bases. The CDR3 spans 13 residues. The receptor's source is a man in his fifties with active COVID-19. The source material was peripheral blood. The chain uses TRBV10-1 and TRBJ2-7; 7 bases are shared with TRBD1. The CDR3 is CASSMGQYFEQYF. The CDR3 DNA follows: TGCGCCAGCAGTATGGGACAGTATTTCGAGCAGTACTTC.